In its sample, the clone carrying this T cell receptor beta chain was seen a few times. Its antigen is undetermined. The record originates from a study of cytomegalovirus exposure and HLA in healthy donors. General study results and limits: Earlier analysis yielded a pattern in which most TCR beta V segments were productive about 90% or about 30% of the time.

A multiplex PCR was run with 60 Vbeta primers and 13 Jbeta primers. The protocol was immunoSEQ multiplex PCR, while the TCRdb copy is restricted to in-frame clones and leaves out a portion. Among about 100,000 clones listed, about 75% were seen once. The V gene's germline CDR1 is SGHTA and CDR2 FQGTGA. The CDR3 is 13 residues long. Losses at the gene ends were 4 bases for V and 5 bases for J; bases not matched to a gene: 3. The clonotype originates from a man in his forties in good health and CMV-seropositive. Sequenced input: PBMCs. J is TRBJ1-1 and V is TRBV7-3; 8 positions match TRBD1. The CDR3 loop is CASSSHRGTEAFF. CDR3 nucleotide sequence: TGTGCCAGCAGCTCCCACAGGGGGACTGAAGCTTTCTTT.